One sample yielded the 32 T cell receptor beta chains listed below, sequenced in a study of T-cell reconstitution after alpha-beta-depleted transplantation in children. TCRbeta library preparation incorporated unique molecular identifiers. A single record per CDR3 protein comes from TCRdb applying MiXCR to the PCR reads. The sample includes some 550,000 distinct CDR3 sequences, more than 20% seen only once; the top ten take 13% to 15%. The material sequenced was PBMCs, mostly from graft donor cells, taken 360 days after TCRalphabeta/CD19-depleted stem cell transplant. Source of these receptors: a boy younger than two who had a stem cell transplant for acute myeloid leukemia, so the T cells may come from the graft donor.

This clonotype was found many times. This rearrangement joins TRBV28 to TRBJ2-7; no firm D call. The CDR3 is 12 amino acids. The ends were cut back, 3 bases at V and 6 bases at J, with 9 bases in the middle. Germline loops: CDR1 MDHEN, CDR2 SYDVKM. CDR3 region: CASSFGRGEQYV. The CDR3, as DNA: TGTGCCAGCAGTTTCGGACGAGGCGAGCAGTACGTC.

As concerns this clonotype: This may come from a read error, since a much larger clone is one base off. The CDR3 bases are TGCAGCGCCAGGACAGGGCCCAAAGAGACCCAGTTCTTC. This encodes CSARTGPKETQFF. The chain carries TRBV29-1 and TRBJ2-5; 8 bases align to TRBD1. The last part of the DNA fits TRBJ2-1 better; the J call may be wrong. This CDR3 comprises 13 residues. The germline V gene encodes CDR1 SQVTM and CDR2 ANQGSEA.

This clonotype was counted between two and nine times. This chain links TRBV11-3 with TRBJ2-2; 7 bases map to TRBD1. Germline lookup yields CDR1 SGHNT and CDR2 YENEEA. V trimming: 2 bases; J trimming: 5 bases; junction bases outside the gene matches: 5. CDR3 length: 15 amino acids. The CDR3 nucleotides are TGTGCCAGCAGCTTAAGAAGGGGGCAAACCGGGGAGCTGTTTTTT. Protein: CASSLRRGQTGELFF.

A note on this clonotype: The conserved phenylalanine or tryptophan normally closing the CDR3 is absent here, so this likely arose from a read error. The rearrangement links TRBV7-2 to TRBJ2-1; TRBD1 aligns across 8 bases. This CDR3 is built from 15 residues. Per the germline V gene, CDR1 is SGHTA and CDR2 is FQGNSA. Losses at the gene ends were 2 bases for V and 2 bases for J; bases not matched to a gene: 2. The CDR3, as DNA: TGTGCCAGCAGCTTACCGGGACAGGCCTACAATGAGCAGTTCCTC. Translation: CASSLPGQAYNEQFL.

This clonotype appeared many times. One junction end does not reproduce the germline sequence, and a read error may be involved. This chain joins TRBV28 and TRBJ1-2, with 9 bases lining up with TRBD1. Germline CDR1 is MDHEN and CDR2 is SYDVKM. CDR3 size: 13 residues. The CDR3 DNA sequence: TGCGCCAGCAGCTTTGGACAGGGGTATGGCTACACCTTC. Translated, it gives CASSFGQGYGYTF.

This clonotype was recorded at least ten times. This CDR3 reads CASSSRTSSDTQYF. The CDR3 bases are TGTGCCAGCAGTTCAAGGACTAGCTCAGATACGCAGTATTTT. V gene TRBV6-5 combines with J gene TRBJ2-3; 8 bases align to TRBD2. V gave up 4 bases and J gave up 4 bases; unmatched junction bases: 4. The length of the CDR3 is 14 residues. CDR1 and CDR2 (germline): MNHEY, SVGAGI.

This clonotype came up many times. The chain is built from TRBV7-3 and TRBJ2-7; the D call may be TRBD1 or TRBD2 (5 bases each). Between the trimmed V and J ends, which lost 3 bases and 8 bases, there was a span of 17 bases. The length of the CDR3 is 14 residues. The germline gives CDR1 SGHTA, CDR2 FQGTGA. DNA for the CDR3: TGTGCCAGCAGCTTCCGGGACGGACCCTCTCAGCAGTACTTC. This codes for CASSFRDGPSQQYF.

The chain uses TRBV20-1 and TRBJ1-5; no clear D gene. V lost 4 bases, J lost 5 bases, and 12 bases lay in between. The CDR3 is 13 amino acids. Germline loops: CDR1 DFQATT, CDR2 SNEGSKA (reference sequence). The CDR3 coding sequence is TGCAGTGCTACCGTGCAGGAAGATCAGCCCCAGCATTTT. It codes for CSATVQEDQPQHF.

This clonotype was observed many times. The chain links TRBV29-1 to TRBJ2-1; TRBD2 aligns across 9 bases. The CDR3 loop spans 13 amino acids. After removal of 7 bases from V and 4 bases from J, the junction contained 5 bases not matched to a gene. From germline, CDR1 is SQVTM and CDR2 ANQGSEA. The CDR3 coding sequence is TGCAGCGCTTGCGGGGGGGGATACAATGAGCAGTTCTTC. Its protein product is CSACGGGYNEQFF.

CDR3 nucleotides: TGTGCCACAGGTGAACGAGACCTCAATGAAAAACTGTTTTTT. Its protein is CATGERDLNEKLFF. The rearrangement uses TRBV6-1 and TRBJ1-4; D is undetermined. The V and J ends lost 10 bases and 5 bases respectively, with 17 bases between them. The V gene's germline CDR1 is MNHNS and CDR2 SASEGT. This CDR3 has 14 amino acids.

The chain has TRBV11-3 and TRBJ2-3, with 9 positions matching TRBD1. V shed 6 bases and J 6 bases; nucleotides not matched to a gene: 7. The CDR3 is 14 amino acids. CDR1 SGHNT and CDR2 YENEEA come from the germline V gene. The CDR3 protein is CASSLRQGEDTQYF. For the CDR3, the DNA is TGTGCCAGCAGTCTACGACAGGGGGAGGATACGCAGTATTTT.

The CDR3 bases are TGTGCCATCAGTGAGGGGCAGGGACCCACAGATACGCAGTATTTT. Its protein product is CAISEGQGPTDTQYF. The chain employs TRBV10-3 and TRBJ2-3; D is perhaps TRBD1 or TRBD2 (5 bases each). Germline CDR1 is ENHRY and CDR2 is SYGVKD. Trimming removed 2 bases from V and 2 bases from J, with 11 bases in between. This CDR3 comprises 15 residues.

This clonotype was observed a few times. This chain links TRBV21-1 with TRBJ2-7; the table names TRBD1, a call not compared with the DNA. TRBV21-1 is a documented pseudogene. CDR3 length: 17 residues. CDR3 in DNA: TGTGCCAGCAAGGGAAGAAGGCGGGACAGGGAGCGCTGCGAGCAGTACGTC. Translated, it gives CASKGRRRDRERCEQYV.

This clonotype occurred many times. V is TRBV20-1 and J is TRBJ1-5; D gene uncertain. CDR1 and CDR2 (germline): DFQATT, SNEGSKA (reference sequence). Trimming left V 4 bases short and J 3 bases short, with 10 bases between. This CDR3 region has 13 residues. Here the CDR3 reads CSAKGSFNQPQHF. Here the CDR3 DNA reads TGCAGTGCTAAGGGCAGCTTCAATCAGCCCCAGCATTTT.

This clonotype has a handful of counts. The V call is TRBV29-1, the J call TRBJ2-3; TRBD1 aligns across 9 bases. Germline values: CDR1 SQVTM, CDR2 ANQGSEA. V dropped 6 bases and J dropped 3; count of bases not matched to a gene: 10. The CDR3 has 15 residues. The CDR3 region has the DNA TGCAGCGTCGCGGGACAGGGACGGTCAACAGATACGCAGTATTTT. It translates to CSVAGQGRSTDTQYF.

The gene calls are TRBV7-6 and TRBJ2-1; no clear D gene. Germline CDR1 is SGHVS and CDR2 is FNYEAQ. V lost 5 bases to trimming and J lost 6 bases, with 20 bases between them. This CDR3 has 16 amino acids. The CDR3 loop reads CASSPPSLFGPNEQFF. CDR3 in DNA: TGTGCCAGCAGCCCCCCGAGCCTTTTCGGACCCAATGAGCAGTTCTTC.

This clonotype was detected ten times or more. The gene calls are TRBV5-1 and TRBJ1-1; maybe TRBD1 (5 bases). V was cut by 5 bases and J by 1 base, with 9 bases left in between. The CDR3 covers 13 residues. Germline CDR1 reads SGHRS; CDR2 reads YFSETQ. For the CDR3, the DNA is TGCGCCAGCAGTGGGGGTCGGAACACTGAAGCTTTCTTT. Translation: CASSGGRNTEAFF.

About this clonotype itself: The conserved phenylalanine or tryptophan is not found at the CDR3 terminus, so this likely reflects a read error. V gene TRBV7-2 combines with J gene TRBJ2-1, with D unclear. Germline V gene lookup returns CDR1 SGHTA and CDR2 FQGNSA. The CDR3 has 8 residues. The CDR3 nucleotides read TGTGCTCAGAATGAGCAGTTCCTC. It translates to CAQNEQFL.

The chain carries TRBV29-1 and TRBJ2-4; 7 bases agree with TRBD2. The CDR3 has 14 residues. Germline trimming cut 4 bases from V and 1 base from J; bases unmatched to any gene: 4. CDR1 is SQVTM and CDR2 is ANQGSEA in the germline V gene. The CDR3, as DNA: TGCAGCGTTGTTTTGGGAGGGGCCAAAAACATTCAGTACTTC. It specifies CSVVLGGAKNIQYF.

V gene TRBV6-5 combines with J gene TRBJ1-2; tentatively, D is TRBD1 (5 bases). Trimming stripped 4 bases from V and 3 bases from J, with 9 bases between. This CDR3 has 13 residues. Germline V gives CDR1 MNHEY, CDR2 SVGAGI. The CDR3 nucleotides read TGTGCCAGCAGTTTACAGGAGCACTATGGCTACACCTTC. It yields the protein CASSLQEHYGYTF.

This clonotype has ten or more counts. The J gene is TRBJ1-2, the V gene TRBV29-1, with 8 bases fitting TRBD1. CDR3 length: 16 residues. Trimming took 4 bases from V and 0 from J; bases not matched to a gene: 10. Germline CDR1 SQVTM, CDR2 ANQGSEA. The CDR3, as DNA: TGCAGCGTTGTTAATAGTTGGACAGGGTCTAACTATGGCTACACCTTC. Residues: CSVVNSWTGSNYGYTF. The whole variable domain, remainder taken from reference TRBV29-1 and TRBJ1-2, is SAVISQKPSRDICQRGTSLTIQCQVDSQVTMMFWYRQQPGQSLTLIATANQGSEATYESGFVIDKFPISRPNLTFSTLTVSNMSPEDSSIYLCSVVNSWTGSNYGYTFGSGTRLTVV.

In this sample, this clonotype turned up many times. The chain couples TRBV7-9 to TRBJ1-4; 7 bases are shared with TRBD1. Germline CDR1 is SEHNR and CDR2 is FQNEAQ (reference sequence). CDR3 length: 18 residues. With 4 bases clipped from V and 0 bases from J, the junction kept 11 bases outside the gene matches. Here the CDR3 DNA reads TGTGCCAGCAGCTCCAAGGGGGCCATCCTTGCAACTAATGAAAAACTGTTTTTT. Protein product: CASSSKGAILATNEKLFF.

The rearrangement links TRBV20-1 to TRBJ2-5; 9 bases fit TRBD2. The CDR3 sequence is 21 residues long. After removal of 1 base from V and 0 bases from J, the junction contained 21 bases not matched to a gene. Germline CDR1 reads DFQATT; CDR2 reads SNEGSKA (reference sequence). The CDR3 loop reads CSARVPLSSGGLPYHQETQYF. The CDR3 DNA reads as TGCAGTGCTAGAGTCCCATTGAGTAGCGGGGGCCTCCCGTATCACCAAGAGACCCAGTACTTC.

This clonotype was counted at least ten times. This chain uses TRBV20-1 with TRBJ2-1; 14 positions match TRBD2. Trimming took 4 bases from V and 9 from J; bases not matched to a gene: 17. The CDR3 is 18 residues long. Per germline, CDR1 DFQATT and CDR2 SNEGSKA (reference sequence). CDR3 protein: CSATAGPQPGLAGVEQFF. Written as DNA, the CDR3 is TGCAGTGCTACAGCCGGCCCCCAACCGGGACTAGCGGGGGTTGAGCAGTTCTTC.

This clonotype was observed at least ten times. The rearrangement links TRBV29-1 to TRBJ1-1; D is ambiguous. The CDR3 spans 13 residues. CDR1 and CDR2 (germline): SQVTM, ANQGSEA. V was cut by 2 bases and J by 6 bases, with 13 bases left in between. This CDR3 reads CSVEQRFRPEAFF. The CDR3 DNA reads as TGCAGCGTTGAACAACGTTTTCGACCTGAAGCTTTCTTT.

This clonotype was counted ten times or more. This chain connects TRBV20-1 to TRBJ1-1; D may be TRBD1 (5 bases). V lost 1 base and J 0 bases, leaving 12 bases between the germline ends. The CDR3 is 15 residues long. Per the germline V gene, CDR1 is DFQATT and CDR2 is SNEGSKA (reference sequence). CDR3 sequence reads: CSARGTSLMNTEAFF. CDR3 coding DNA: TGCAGTGCTAGAGGGACAAGCCTAATGAACACTGAAGCTTTCTTT.

The sample holds many counts of this clonotype. The chain links TRBV9 to TRBJ2-1; TRBD2 is a possible D gene (6 bases). The CDR3 totals 16 residues. Trimming cost V 3 bases and J 0 bases, with 13 bases left between them. Germline CDR1 SGDLS, CDR2 YYNGEE. The CDR3 nucleotides read TGTGCCAGCAGCGCTCAACGGGGGAGCTCCTACAATGAGCAGTTCTTC. As protein: CASSAQRGSSYNEQFF.

V usage is TRBV20-1 and J usage is TRBJ2-7; 7 bases are shared with TRBD1. Trimming at V came to 5 bases and at J to 1 base, leaving 14 bases not matched to a gene. Germline loops: CDR1 DFQATT, CDR2 SNEGSKA (reference sequence). This CDR3 is 16 amino acids long. CDR3 in DNA: TGCAGTGCTGTAAGGGGGACAGAAGTTTTATCCTACGAGCAGTACGTC. This codes for CSAVRGTEVLSYEQYV.

In this sample, this clonotype turned up a few times. The chain joins TRBV13 to TRBJ2-1; 8 bases line up with TRBD2. V dropped 5 bases and J dropped 7; count of bases not matched to a gene: 10. This CDR3 is 15 amino acids long. In germline, CDR1 is PRHDT, CDR2 FYEKMQ (reference sequence). The CDR3 here is CASSPGGPVMNEQFF. Here the CDR3 DNA reads TGTGCCAGCAGCCCGGGGGGGCCGGTGATGAATGAGCAGTTCTTC.

Ten or more counts support this clonotype. V and J are TRBV6-5 and TRBJ1-5; no reliable D call. Per the germline V gene, CDR1 is MNHEY and CDR2 is SVGAGI. With 2 bases removed from V and 3 bases from J, the gap between germline ends came to 8 bases. This CDR3 has 14 residues. CDR3 sequence reads: CASSYPTANQPQHF. CDR3 in DNA: TGTGCCAGCAGTTACCCTACCGCCAATCAGCCCCAGCATTTT.

This clonotype has a single count. The genes are TRBV15 and TRBJ1-3; TRBD1 might be the D (5 bases). With 5 bases removed from V and 4 bases from J, the gap between germline ends came to 12 bases. The V gene's germline CDR1 is LNHNV and CDR2 YYDKDF (reference sequence). The CDR3 spans 14 residues. The CDR3 DNA reads as TGTGCCACCAGCGAAGGGTGGACAGGAAACACCATATATTTT. Translation: CATSEGWTGNTIYF.

The genes are TRBV3-1 and TRBJ2-3, with 7 bases that match TRBD1. Germline V gene data show CDR1 as LGHDT and CDR2 as YNNKEL (reference sequence). The V gene end was trimmed by 2 bases and the J gene end by 4 bases; junction bases not matched to a gene: 9. The CDR3 length is 16 residues. In nucleotides, the CDR3 is TGTGCCAGCAGCCAAACGACAGGGTACGGACCAGATACGCAGTATTTT. Translating it yields CASSQTTGYGPDTQYF.